This T cell receptor (beta chain) is drawn from a study of cytomegalovirus exposure and HLA in healthy donors. Concerning this clone: What it binds is not known.

Broader study findings: Roughly uniform depth of sequencing across donors was assumed in presence/absence analyses.

Primers included in the PCR were 60 Vbeta and 13 Jbeta primers. Data came from immunoSEQ multiplex PCR; TCRdb stores just in-frame clones and leaves some out. The repertoire consists of 100,000 to 150,000 clones, with around 80% occurring once and the leading ten covering over 10%. V was clipped by 2 bases and J by 5 bases; unmatched bases: 4. The CDR3 runs to 13 residues. The germline V gene encodes CDR1 GTSNPN and CDR2 SVGIG (reference sequence). This chain joins TRBV30 and TRBJ2-5; 8 positions match TRBD1. This TCR was recovered from an older woman in good health and CMV-seropositive. The material sequenced was PBMCs. CDR3 coding DNA: TGTGCCTGGAGTATCGGACAGGGTGAGACCCAGTACTTC. Its translation: CAWSIGQGETQYF. Drawing the rest from reference TRBV30 and TRBJ2-5, the complete variable domain is SQTIHQWPATLVQPVGSPLSLECTVEGTSNPNLYWYRQAAGRGLQLLFYSVGIGQISSEVPQNLSASRPQDRQFILSSKKLLLSDSGFYLCAWSIGQGETQYFGPGTRLLVL.